A selection of T cell receptor beta chains follows, all from one sample in a study of shared clonotypes between healthy human individuals. The data were produced by immunoSEQ multiplex PCR, yet TCRdb's version contains in-frame clones alone and is incomplete. This table holds about 2.1 million clones, over 85% found once. Sequenced: naive CD8+ T cells from PBMCs. These receptors came from a man younger than 30 in good health. Some clones in this sample may be carry-over from other donors' samples. CDR3s include the opening cysteine and the closing phenylalanine or tryptophan. The D gene is left open where the match is weak. Not all rows give a size; the values are once, few, many and, for expanded clones, a class.

clone size,D gene,J gene,V gene,CDR3 protein,CDR3 DNA
.,.,TRBJ1-2,TRBV7-2,CASSSWANYGYTF,TGTGCCAGCAGCTCGTGGGCTAACTATGGCTACACCTTC
once,.,TRBJ2-1,TRBV29-1,CSVWTYNEQFF,TGCAGCGTGTGGACTTACAATGAGCAGTTCTTC
.,TRBD1,TRBJ2-7,TRBV2,CASQTGAPYEQYF,TGTGCCAGCCAGACAGGGGCACCCTACGAGCAGTACTTC
.,.,TRBJ2-7,TRBV27,CASSPRPRLPGHEQYF,TGTGCCAGCAGTCCACGCCCTAGACTCCCCGGGCACGAGCAGTACTTC
.,.,TRBJ2-5,TRBV27,CASSLSGGWNRGTQYF,TGTGCCAGCAGTTTATCCGGGGGTTGGAACCGAGGGACCCAGTACTTC
.,TRBD2,TRBJ2-1,TRBV10-2,CASSELAGSNEQFF,TGCGCCAGCAGTGAACTAGCGGGAAGCAATGAGCAGTTCTTC
once,TRBD1,TRBJ1-1,TRBV7-2,CASSLDHRGWTEAFF,TGTGCCAGCAGCTTAGATCACAGGGGATGGACTGAAGCTTTCTTT
once,.,TRBJ1-1,TRBV13,CASSFPQGTEAFF,TGTGCCAGCAGCTTTCCCCAGGGGACTGAAGCTTTCTTT
.,.,TRBJ1-2,TRBV27,CASSPSPGTRANYGYTF,TGTGCCAGCAGTCCCTCACCCGGGACCCGAGCTAACTATGGCTACACCTTC
.,.,TRBJ1-2,TRBV27,CASSLGGQTSKLYTF,TGTGCCAGCAGTTTAGGAGGACAGACCTCTAAGTTGTACACCTTC
once,TRBD2,TRBJ2-1,TRBV5-1,CASSLEGERAGVGSQFF,TGCGCCAGCAGCTTGGAGGGGGAAAGAGCGGGAGTAGGATCGCAGTTCTTC
.,TRBD1,TRBJ2-3,TRBV18,CASSPTGGVSTDTQYF,TGTGCCAGCTCCCCGACAGGGGGCGTCAGCACAGATACGCAGTATTTT
.,TRBD1,TRBJ1-5,TRBV11-3,CASSLSPRDREGNQPQHF,TGTGCCAGCAGCTTATCCCCTAGGGACAGGGAAGGCAATCAGCCCCAGCATTTT
.,TRBD2,TRBJ2-5,TRBV27,CASSMGLAGGASVKTQYF,TGTGCCAGCAGTATGGGACTAGCGGGAGGTGCCAGTGTAAAGACCCAGTACTTC
.,TRBD1,TRBJ1-2,TRBV27,CASGTTGGFNGYTF,TGTGCCAGCGGGACCACAGGGGGCTTTAATGGCTACACCTTC
once,.,TRBJ2-7,TRBV19,CASSIYGRSYEQYF,TGTGCCAGTAGTATTTACGGGAGAAGCTACGAGCAGTACTTC
once,TRBD1,TRBJ2-7,TRBV4-1,CASSQPRQGLYYEQYF,TGCGCCAGCAGCCAACCCCGACAGGGGCTCTACTACGAGCAGTACTTC
.,TRBD2,TRBJ2-1,TRBV7-6,CASSSSGTTYNEQFF,TGTGCCAGCAGCTCTAGCGGAACAACCTACAATGAGCAGTTCTTC
.,.,TRBJ1-4,TRBV7-9,CASSLAREPEKLFF,TGTGCCAGCAGCTTAGCGAGGGAACCCGAAAAACTGTTTTTT
once,.,TRBJ1-2,TRBV27,CASSLRDNYGYTF,TGTGCCAGCAGTTTACGCGATAACTATGGCTACACCTTC
.,TRBD1,TRBJ1-1,TRBV9,CASSGPGQGARGTEAFF,TGTGCCAGCAGCGGACCGGGACAGGGGGCGAGGGGGACTGAAGCTTTCTTT
.,TRBD2,TRBJ2-7,TRBV29-1,CSVAGTSGRSSYEQYF,TGCAGCGTAGCCGGGACTAGCGGGAGATCCTCCTACGAGCAGTACTTC
.,.,TRBJ2-7,TRBV27,CASSLWASRSYEQYF,TGTGCCAGCAGTTTATGGGCTAGCCGCTCCTACGAGCAGTACTTC
.,.,TRBJ2-1,TRBV5-4,CASSLVVNEQFF,TGTGCCAGCAGCTTGGTAGTTAATGAGCAGTTCTTC
.,.,TRBJ2-2,TRBV9,CASSSFPGGPTGELFF,TGTGCCAGCAGCTCATTCCCTGGGGGCCCCACCGGGGAGCTGTTTTTT
few,.,TRBJ2-7,TRBV6-6,CASSYGSVEQYF,TGTGCCAGCAGTTACGGTAGCGTCGAGCAGTACTTC
.,.,TRBJ2-7,TRBV5-4,CASRPGPVAYEQYF,TGTGCCAGCAGGCCGGGACCTGTGGCCTACGAGCAGTACTTC
once,.,TRBJ2-7,TRBV12-5,CASGLLGGEQYF,TGTGCTAGTGGTTTGTTGGGGGGCGAGCAGTACTTC
.,TRBD2,TRBJ2-5,TRBV6-5,CAASGREQETQYF,TGTGCTGCTAGCGGGAGGGAGCAAGAGACCCAGTACTTC
.,TRBD2,TRBJ2-1,TRBV9,CASSERGTSGGYNEQFF,TGTGCCAGCAGCGAGCGAGGGACTAGCGGGGGATACAATGAGCAGTTCTTC
.,TRBD1,TRBJ2-7,TRBV6-6,CASSSRDRPAYEQYF,TGTGCCAGCAGTTCCAGGGACAGGCCCGCCTACGAGCAGTACTTC
.,.,TRBJ2-1,TRBV7-3,CASSLPPPPSGSYNEQFF,TGTGCCAGCAGCTTACCCCCGCCCCCCAGCGGCTCCTACAATGAGCAGTTCTTC
.,.,TRBJ2-7,TRBV16,CASSQLSGPSYEQYF,TGTGCCAGCAGCCAATTATCGGGCCCCTCCTACGAGCAGTACTTC
.,TRBD1,TRBJ1-1,TRBV28,CASSFGQASEAFF,TGTGCCAGCAGTTTCGGACAGGCCTCTGAAGCTTTCTTT
.,TRBD1,TRBJ2-3,TRBV5-1,CASLGDTQGTQYF,TGCGCCAGCTTGGGAGATACACAGGGGACGCAGTATTTT
.,TRBD2,TRBJ2-3,TRBV30,CAWSVRRDREDTDTQYF,TGTGCCTGGAGTGTACGGAGGGACCGGGAGGACACAGATACGCAGTATTTT
.,.,TRBJ1-5,TRBV30,CASWDMLNQPQHF,TGTGCCTCCTGGGACATGCTGAATCAGCCCCAGCATTTT
.,TRBD2,TRBJ2-7,TRBV28,CASSLYAGGNEQYF,TGTGCCAGCAGTTTATACGCGGGAGGGAACGAGCAGTACTTC
.,.,TRBJ2-7,TRBV11-1,CASGYRGGEQYF,TGTGCCAGCGGGTACAGGGGGGGCGAGCAGTACTTC
once,TRBD1,TRBJ1-2,TRBV19,CASSPGQNYGYTF,TGTGCCAGTAGTCCGGGACAGAACTATGGCTACACCTTC
.,TRBD1,TRBJ2-7,TRBV28,CASLSLGTGNYEQYF,TGTGCCAGCCTCTCCCTCGGGACAGGGAACTACGAGCAGTACTTC
.,.,TRBJ2-3,TRBV28,CARQDSVTPSTDTQYF,TGTGCCAGGCAGGACAGTGTTACCCCTAGCACAGATACGCAGTATTTT
.,TRBD2,TRBJ2-1,TRBV9,CASSVAVLAENEQFF,TGTGCCAGCAGCGTAGCAGTACTAGCGGAAAATGAGCAGTTCTTC
.,.,TRBJ1-2,TRBV11-2,CASGDIYGYTF,TGTGCCAGCGGCGACATCTATGGCTACACCTTC
.,.,TRBJ1-2,TRBV9,CASSVGTEPYYGYTF,TGTGCCAGCAGCGTAGGGACGGAACCGTACTATGGCTACACCTTC
.,.,TRBJ2-3,TRBV9,CASSVASHSYTDTQYF,TGTGCCAGCAGCGTAGCTTCTCACTCCTACACGGATACGCAGTATTTT
.,.,TRBJ2-2,TRBV4-2,CASSPKDGISSGELFF,TGTGCCAGCAGCCCGAAAGACGGGATTTCTTCCGGGGAGCTGTTTTTT
.,TRBD1,TRBJ1-2,TRBV7-8,CASSPTGVPNYGYTF,TGTGCCAGCAGCCCCACAGGGGTTCCTAACTATGGCTACACCTTC
.,.,TRBJ2-7,TRBV19,CASSIGLREQYF,TGTGCCAGTAGTATTGGACTCCGCGAGCAGTACTTC
.,.,TRBJ2-5,TRBV11-2,CASSLDETQYF,TGTGCCAGCAGCTTAGATGAGACCCAGTACTTC
.,TRBD2,TRBJ2-7,TRBV13,CASSPPAGAGEGEQYF,TGTGCCAGCAGCCCTCCGGCGGGAGCGGGAGAAGGCGAGCAGTACTTC